This TCR beta chain was recovered during a study of blood T cell repertoires in COVID-19. Study details: Samples of COVID-19 (acute and convalescent) were obtained from the United States, Italy and Spain.

Germline CDR1 reads LNHDA; CDR2 reads SQIVND (reference sequence). CDR3 length: 16 amino acids. With V trimmed by 7 bases and J by 9 bases, 18 bases remained unmatched. In the source study's methods: It was from reference gene primer amplification that nucleated cell counts were estimated. Repertoires were generated with immunoSEQ multiplex PCR, while TCRdb's copy carries only in-frame clones and drops some. The D gene and trimming were derived from the DNA, and the V and J assignments and clone size from that table. The sample has 300,000 to 450,000 clones; more than 75% are singletons. The sequencing input was PBMCs or T cells enriched from blood (not recorded which). This TCR derives from a woman aged 30 to 39 who had recovered from COVID-19. This chain connects TRBV19 to TRBJ1-1, with 9 bases lining up with TRBD1. CDR3 sequence (DNA): TGTGCCAGTATTAGGCGACCGGGACAGGGATCGGATCAAGCTTTCTTT. Translating gives CASIRRPGQGSDQAFF.